Listed here are 25 T cell receptor beta chains from one sample, sequenced in a study of blood T cell repertoires in COVID-19. Only in-frame clones appear in the TCRdb table, and some are missing; sequencing was by immunoSEQ multiplex PCR. The sample lists more than 85,000 clones, approximately 82% seen once, with over 3.5% in the top ten. Sequenced input: peripheral blood. These receptors came from a woman of 80 years or more with acute or convalescent COVID-19.

This clone was detected a few times. The chain combines TRBV29-1 with TRBJ1-1; TRBD1 matches at 8 bases. Germline assignment: CDR1 SQVTM and CDR2 ANQGSEA. This CDR3 comprises 13 residues. Trimming removed 7 bases from V and 4 bases from J; junction bases left unmatched: 8. The CDR3 protein is CSADREWSTEAFF. The CDR3 DNA follows: TGCAGCGCGGACAGGGAGTGGAGCACTGAAGCTTTCTTT.

This sequence joins TRBV5-1 and TRBJ2-3; TRBD2 might be the D (5 bases). V lost 0 bases and J 4 bases, leaving 12 bases between the germline ends. The CDR3 has 15 residues. Germline V gene data show CDR1 as SGHRS and CDR2 as YFSETQ. Here the CDR3 reads CASSLATGLPDTQYF. CDR3 nucleotide sequence: TGCGCCAGCAGCTTGGCCACCGGACTCCCAGATACGCAGTATTTT.

The rearrangement joins TRBV27 to TRBJ1-6; D possibly corresponds to TRBD1 (6 bases). Trimming took 1 base from V and 7 from J, leaving 26 bases between them. Germline CDR1 is MNHEY and CDR2 is SMNVEV (reference sequence). The CDR3 extends over 20 amino acids. CDR3 sequence (DNA): TGTGCCAGCAGTTTATGGGCGATACTACAGGGAGAAGCTAGGAATTCACCCCTCCACTTT. Protein sequence: CASSLWAILQGEARNSPLHF.

The chain links TRBV28 to TRBJ2-1, with D tentatively TRBD2 (6 bases). V dropped 7 bases and J dropped 0 bases, with 16 bases sitting between them. The CDR3 totals 16 residues. Germline CDR1 and CDR2: MDHEN and SYDVKM. The DNA for the CDR3 is TGTGCCAGCACTACTTGGAGGAGGGCCTCCTACAATGAGCAGTTCTTC. Residues: CASTTWRRASYNEQFF.

This clone has only one observation. This chain uses TRBV7-6 with TRBJ2-7; no clear D gene. The germline CDR1 and CDR2 sequences are SGHVS and FNYEAQ. V lost 0 bases, J lost 3 bases, and 12 bases lay in between. CDR3 size: 15 residues. In DNA form, the CDR3 reads TGTGCCAGCAGCTTAGCGCCTGGCAGTAACTACGAGCAGTACTTC. Translating gives CASSLAPGSNYEQYF.

The genes are TRBV24-1 and TRBJ2-1; D perhaps matches TRBD2 (7 bases). Trimming cost V 8 bases and J 3 bases, with 10 bases left between them. The V gene's germline CDR1 is KGHDR and CDR2 SFDVKD. The CDR3 has 13 residues. The DNA of the CDR3 is TGTGCCACCACGGGGGGCAGCTACAATGAGCAGTTCTTC. The encoded protein is CATTGGSYNEQFF.

CDR3 amino acids: CASSPGTSGRGEQFF. In DNA, the CDR3 is TGCGCCAGCAGTCCCGGGACTAGCGGGAGAGGAGAGCAGTTCTTC. The chain couples TRBV10-2 to TRBJ2-1; 14 bases agree with TRBD2. The CDR3 extends over 15 amino acids. V shed 5 bases and J 10 bases; nucleotides not matched to a gene: 7. Germline values: CDR1 WSHSY, CDR2 SAAADI.

The V gene is TRBV18, the J gene TRBJ1-5; 11 nucleotides match TRBD1. This CDR3 contains 15 residues. Germline CDR1 reads KGHSH; CDR2 reads LQKENI. The trim removed 6 bases at V and 6 bases at J, leaving 7 bases unmatched. The CDR3 DNA is TGTGCCAGCTCCCCGGGACAGGGGGTATTTCAGCCCCAGCATTTT. Translated: CASSPGQGVFQPQHF. The complete variable domain, with remaining parts taken from reference TRBV18 and TRBJ1-5, reads NAGVMQNPRHLVRRRGQEARLRCSPMKGHSHVYWYRQLPEEGLKFMVYLQKENIIDESGMPKERFSAEFPKEGPSILRIQQVVRGDSAAYFCASSPGQGVFQPQHFGDGTRLSIL.

This chain links TRBV12-1 with TRBJ1-1; TRBD1 is taken as the D call from the table, unchecked against the DNA. TRBV12-1 constitutes a pseudogene. This CDR3 spans 15 amino acids. For the CDR3, the DNA is TGTGCCAGCAGCAATGTACAGGGCTGGACTACTGAAGCTTTCTTT. Translation gives CASSNVQGWTTEAFF.

This rearrangement joins TRBV27 to TRBJ1-2; 10 bases are shared with TRBD1. Losses at the gene ends were 5 bases for V and 0 bases for J; bases not matched to a gene: 9. There are 17 residues in the CDR3. Germline V gene sequence: CDR1 MNHEY, CDR2 SMNVEV (reference sequence). DNA of the CDR3: TGTGCCAGCAGTCCCCTCGGGACAGGGGTTTCTAACTATGGCTACACCTTC. It translates to CASSPLGTGVSNYGYTF.

In this sample, this clone turned up a few times. The chain recombines TRBV30 with TRBJ2-7; 7 nucleotides agree with TRBD2. Germline V CDR1 and CDR2: GTSNPN, SVGIG (reference sequence). CDR3 length: 17 amino acids. V gave up 2 bases and J gave up 1 base; unmatched junction bases: 14. The CDR3 loop is CAWSKSMWEGLSYEQYF. DNA for the CDR3: TGTGCCTGGAGTAAATCGATGTGGGAGGGCCTTTCCTACGAGCAGTACTTC.

The chain carries TRBV5-1 and TRBJ2-5, with a tentative D call TRBD1 (6 bases). Germline loops: CDR1 SGHRS, CDR2 YFSETQ. V was pared by 4 bases and J by 0 bases, with 13 bases between. This CDR3 is 15 amino acids long. The CDR3 sequence is CASSDAGADQETQYF. The CDR3 DNA sequence: TGCGCCAGCAGCGATGCAGGGGCTGACCAAGAGACCCAGTACTTC. Using reference TRBV5-1 and TRBJ2-5 for the parts outside the CDR3, the full variable domain is KAGVTQTPRYLIKTRGQQVTLSCSPISGHRSVSWYQQTPGQGLQFLFEYFSETQRNKGNFPGRFSGRQFSNSRSEMNVSTLELGDSALYLCASSDAGADQETQYFGPGTRLLVL.

The chain uses TRBV2 and TRBJ1-2, with D possibly matching TRBD1 (6 bases). V lost 7 bases to trimming and J lost 7 bases, with 16 bases between them. The length of the CDR3 is 13 residues. The V gene's germline CDR1 is SNHLY and CDR2 FYNNEI. The CDR3 sequence: CASTGTRRPGYTF. For the CDR3, the DNA is TGTGCCAGCACAGGGACAAGAAGACCTGGCTACACCTTC.

This chain's CDR3 is CASSLGGTEEQYF. DNA for the CDR3: TGTGCCAGCAGCTTAGGCGGGACGGAGGAGCAGTACTTC. The chain recombines TRBV5-4 with TRBJ2-7; tentatively, D is TRBD2 (6 bases). Deletions cut 2 bases from V and 7 bases from J, with 13 bases between. The CDR3 sequence is 13 residues long. The germline V gene has CDR1 SGHNT and CDR2 YYREEE (reference sequence).

This clone was seen a single time. The gene calls are TRBV7-2 and TRBJ1-3; 8 bases map to TRBD1. V dropped 5 bases and J dropped 1; count of bases not matched to a gene: 4. This CDR3 comprises 15 residues. From germline, CDR1 is SGHTA and CDR2 FQGNSA. The CDR3 spells CASSPQGGSGNTIYF. CDR3 DNA sequence: TGTGCCAGCAGCCCACAGGGGGGGTCTGGAAACACCATATATTTT.

This chain uses TRBV5-6 with TRBJ2-7; D is unresolved. The CDR3 runs to 17 residues. Germline V gene sequence: CDR1 SGHDT, CDR2 YYEEEE. V was shortened by 0 bases and J by 4 bases, with 20 bases between the two germline ends. The CDR3 is CASSLVGRSTSLYEQYF. The CDR3 region has the DNA TGTGCCAGCAGCTTGGTCGGCAGGTCTACCTCCCTGTACGAGCAGTACTTC.

The rearrangement uses TRBV14 and TRBJ1-2; D perhaps matches TRBD1 (5 bases). Germline V lookup: CDR1 SGHDN, CDR2 FVKESK. The V end was cut by 1 base, the J end by 2 bases, with 11 bases between. The CDR3 runs 15 residues. DNA of the CDR3: TGTGCCAGCAGCCAAGTCTCGGGGGGGAACTATGGCTACACCTTC. Amino acid sequence: CASSQVSGGNYGYTF.

The chain recombines TRBV9 with TRBJ2-5, with D perhaps TRBD2 (6 bases). CDR3 length: 14 amino acids. The V end was cut by 2 bases, the J end by 5 bases, with 13 bases between. Germline V gene data show CDR1 as SGDLS and CDR2 as YYNGEE. The CDR3 region has the DNA TGTGCCAGCAGCGTTCTAGCGCTCCAGGAGACCCAGTACTTC. This codes for CASSVLALQETQYF.

This chain links TRBV6-1 with TRBJ2-2, with a possible D match to TRBD1 (6 bases). V was cut by 6 bases and J by 4 bases, with 15 bases left in between. The CDR3 runs to 15 residues. The germline V gene encodes CDR1 MNHNS and CDR2 SASEGT. Here the CDR3 reads CASSDSGAGTGELFF. The CDR3 DNA reads as TGTGCCAGCAGCGATTCAGGGGCTGGCACCGGGGAGCTGTTTTTT.

V gene TRBV28 combines with J gene TRBJ1-2; D might be TRBD1 (5 bases). This CDR3 is built from 15 residues. CDR1 and CDR2 from the germline V gene are MDHEN and SYDVKM. Between the trimmed V and J ends, which lost 6 bases and 7 bases, there was a span of 21 bases. DNA for the CDR3: TGTGCCAGCAGGCCAGCTATATGGGACTTACTTGGCTACACCTTC. Protein sequence: CASRPAIWDLLGYTF.

The chain joins TRBV10-3 to TRBJ1-2; 7 bases match TRBD1. Looked up from germline, CDR1 is ENHRY and CDR2 is SYGVKD. The trim removed 6 bases at V and 4 bases at J, leaving 5 bases unmatched. CDR3 length: 13 amino acids. The CDR3 spells CAISGQDFYGYTF. CDR3 bases: TGTGCCATCAGCGGACAGGATTTCTATGGCTACACCTTC.

The V call is TRBV5-1, the J call TRBJ1-4; a possible D gene is TRBD1 (5 bases). The germline V gene has CDR1 SGHRS and CDR2 YFSETQ. With 4 bases removed from V and 0 bases from J, the gap between germline ends came to 10 bases. There are 15 residues in the CDR3. The CDR3 loop is CASSPQGSTNEKLFF. The CDR3 DNA reads as TGCGCCAGCAGCCCCCAGGGTTCAACTAATGAAAAACTGTTTTTT. Full variable domain (remainder filled in from reference TRBV5-1 and TRBJ1-4): KAGVTQTPRYLIKTRGQQVTLSCSPISGHRSVSWYQQTPGQGLQFLFEYFSETQRNKGNFPGRFSGRQFSNSRSEMNVSTLELGDSALYLCASSPQGSTNEKLFFGSGTQLSVL.

The chain carries TRBV5-1 and TRBJ2-3; tentatively, D is TRBD1 (6 bases). V gave up 1 base and J gave up 5 bases, with 11 bases separating them. The germline CDR1 and CDR2 sequences are SGHRS and YFSETQ. The CDR3 is 14 residues long. CDR3 in amino acids: CASSLWEGGDTQYF. The CDR3 DNA reads as TGCGCCAGCAGCTTGTGGGAAGGGGGAGATACGCAGTATTTT.

This clone was seen a single time. CDR3 DNA: TGCGCCAGCAGCGCGCCGACTAGCGGGAGAGGCACAGATACGCAGTATTTT. Residues: CASSAPTSGRGTDTQYF. This chain joins TRBV5-1 and TRBJ2-3, with 12 nucleotides matching TRBD2. The germline CDR1 and CDR2 sequences are SGHRS and YFSETQ. CDR3 length: 17 amino acids. The J segment lost 1 base and the V segment lost 4 bases, leaving 7 bases of the junction unmatched.

V is TRBV6-6 and J is TRBJ1-2; perhaps TRBD1 as D (6 bases). The V end lost 6 bases, the J end lost 2 bases, and 16 bases lay between the germline ends. Germline CDR1 reads MNHNY; CDR2 reads SVGAGI (reference sequence). The CDR3 has 15 amino acids. DNA for the CDR3: TGTGCCAGCAGACGACGGACAGAAAACAACTATGGCTACACCTTC. Its protein product is CASRRRTENNYGYTF.